These 16 T cell receptor beta chains originate from one sample sequenced in a study of blood T cell repertoires in COVID-19. The assay was immunoSEQ multiplex PCR, and TCRdb's table has in-frame clones only and misses some. The sample yields just under 65,000 clones, 76% seen once. The sequencing input was peripheral blood. The receptors come from a woman of 80 years or more with acute or convalescent COVID-19.

By frequency in the sample, this clone is medium-sized. This sequence joins TRBV5-6 and TRBJ2-7; D possibly corresponds to TRBD2 (6 bases). Germline V gene lookup returns CDR1 SGHDT and CDR2 YYEEEE. The CDR3 loop spans 13 amino acids. V shed 5 bases and J shed 5 bases, with 14 bases lying between them. For the CDR3, the DNA is TGTGCCAGCAGGCAGACTAGTTTCCACGAGCAGTACTTC. Its translation is CASRQTSFHEQYF.

This clone has a single count. The J gene is TRBJ2-7, the V gene TRBV28; 7 nucleotides match TRBD1. V gave up 6 bases and J gave up 0 bases; unmatched junction bases: 8. This CDR3 is 15 amino acids long. CDR1 is MDHEN and CDR2 is SYDVKM in the germline V gene. The CDR3 is CASSRRQGPSYEQYF. As DNA, the CDR3 is TGTGCCAGCAGCCGCAGACAGGGACCCTCCTACGAGCAGTACTTC.

The table lists this clone with a few counts. The V and J genes are TRBV7-8 and TRBJ2-3, with 7 bases fitting TRBD1. Germline trimming cut 2 bases from V and 4 bases from J; bases unmatched to any gene: 12. The CDR3 sequence is 17 residues long. The germline gives CDR1 SGHVS, CDR2 FQNEAQ. The CDR3, as DNA: TGTGCCAGCAGCTTAAAACCCATACAGGGGTTATCAGATACGCAGTATTTT. This gives the protein CASSLKPIQGLSDTQYF.

The chain carries TRBV2 and TRBJ1-2, with D perhaps matching TRBD1 (5 bases). Trimming took off 7 bases at V and 7 bases at J, with 16 bases between the two ends. There are 13 residues in the CDR3. Germline V gene data show CDR1 as SNHLY and CDR2 as FYNNEI. CDR3: CASTLQSQGGYTF. CDR3 in DNA: TGTGCCAGCACCTTGCAGTCCCAGGGTGGCTACACCTTC.

This chain connects TRBV6-4 to TRBJ2-3; perhaps TRBD2 as D (6 bases). This CDR3 contains 14 residues. The V end lost 1 base, the J end lost 4 bases, and 9 bases lay between the germline ends. Germline assignment: CDR1 MRHNA and CDR2 SNTAGT. CDR3 sequence: CASSDWRDPDTQYF. The CDR3 region has the DNA TGTGCCAGCAGTGACTGGCGGGACCCAGATACGCAGTATTTT.

The sample holds one count of this clone. The chain recombines TRBV28 with TRBJ1-1; weak D call: TRBD1 (6 bases). Germline-derived CDR1 and CDR2 are MDHEN and SYDVKM. V was trimmed by 4 bases and J by 1 base, leaving 22 bases between them. This CDR3 has 18 amino acids. In nucleotides, the CDR3 is TGTGCCAGCAGTTGTCGGACGGGGGGCGATAACTGGAACACTGAAGCTTTCTTT. Translating gives CASSCRTGGDNWNTEAFF. Filled out from reference TRBV28 and TRBJ1-1, the complete variable domain reads DVKVTQSSRYLVKRTGEKVFLECVQDMDHENMFWYRQDPGLGLRLIYFSYDVKMKEKGDIPEGYSVSREKKERFSLILESASTNQTSMYLCASSCRTGGDNWNTEAFFGQGTRLTVV.

J is TRBJ2-3 and V is TRBV28; 9 positions match TRBD1. This CDR3 contains 14 residues. The germline V gene encodes CDR1 MDHEN and CDR2 SYDVKM. The trim removed 6 bases at V and 5 bases at J, leaving 6 bases unmatched. The CDR3, as DNA: TGTGCCAGCAGGGCGGGACAGGGTGGAGATACGCAGTATTTT. Translation gives CASRAGQGGDTQYF.

This chain connects TRBV5-1 to TRBJ2-3; no clear D gene. The V end lost 8 bases, the J end lost 4 bases, and 20 bases lay between the germline ends. The CDR3 spans 15 residues. CDR1 and CDR2 from the germline V gene are SGHRS and YFSETQ. The CDR3 region is CASRPGSSSADTQYF. In DNA form, the CDR3 reads TGCGCCAGTCGACCTGGATCGTCGAGCGCAGATACGCAGTATTTT.

The chain is built from TRBV12-3 or TRBV12-4 and TRBJ2-3; D unresolved. The CDR3 length is 13 residues. V lost 6 bases and J 5 bases, leaving 12 bases between the germline ends. Here the CDR3 DNA reads TGTGCCAGCAGACGCTTGTTCGGAGATACGCAGTATTTT. Its protein product is CASRRLFGDTQYF.

This clone has ten or more counts. The chain has TRBV10-3 and TRBJ1-5, with 7 nucleotides matching TRBD1. Germline assignment: CDR1 ENHRY and CDR2 SYGVKD. J gave up 1 base and V 9 bases, and 3 bases lay outside the gene matches. The CDR3 totals 13 residues. The CDR3 DNA reads as TGTGCCATTGGGACAGACAGCAATCAGCCCCAGCATTTT. Amino acids: CAIGTDSNQPQHF.

This sequence joins TRBV28 and TRBJ1-2, with D possibly being TRBD1 (5 bases). This CDR3 has 18 amino acids. Looked up from germline, CDR1 is MDHEN and CDR2 is SYDVKM. Trimming pared 5 bases from V and 8 bases from J, leaving 30 bases between. For the CDR3, the DNA is TGTGCCAGCAGTCCGACAAACAACAACCAGGACATCGCTGGCGGCTACACCTTC. This gives the protein CASSPTNNNQDIAGGYTF.

V is TRBV27 and J is TRBJ1-6; 7 nucleotides agree with TRBD1. Germline lookup yields CDR1 MNHEY and CDR2 SMNVEV (reference sequence). The V segment lost 4 bases and the J segment 9 bases; nucleotides outside the gene matches: 12. The CDR3 loop spans 16 amino acids. The CDR3 loop reads CASSSLTGSKGSPLHF. DNA for the CDR3: TGTGCCAGCAGTTCATTGACAGGGAGTAAAGGTTCACCCCTCCACTTT.

This chain joins TRBV3-1 (or the pseudogene TRBV3-2) and TRBJ1-3; possible D gene TRBD1, 6 bases. The CDR3 sequence is 15 residues long. V lost 4 bases, J lost 2 bases, and 12 bases lay in between. Looked up from germline, CDR1 is LGHDT and CDR2 is YNNKEL (reference sequence). DNA of the CDR3: TGTGCCAGCAGCCCCCAACAGGGTGCTGGAAACACCATATATTTT. It yields the protein CASSPQQGAGNTIYF.

This clone showed up just a few times. One end of the junction does not line up with germline, which may come from a read error. The chain is built from TRBV28 and TRBJ2-7; 10 nucleotides align to TRBD2. The CDR3 has 16 residues. Germline V gene lookup returns CDR1 MDHEN and CDR2 SYDVKM. The CDR3 DNA reads TGTGCCAGCGGTTTAGTTTCAAGCGGGAGGGCCTACGAGCAGTACTTC. It specifies CASGLVSSGRAYEQYF.

The chain combines TRBV10-3 with TRBJ2-3; TRBD2 matches at 9 bases. Germline V CDR1 and CDR2: ENHRY, SYGVKD. The ends lost 4 bases at V and 0 bases at J; junction bases unmatched: 5. The CDR3 totals 16 residues. The DNA for the CDR3 is TGTGCCATCAGTGTCAGGGGGACTAGCAGCACAGATACGCAGTATTTT. This encodes CAISVRGTSSTDTQYF.

The V gene is TRBV3-1 (or the pseudogene TRBV3-2), the J gene TRBJ1-2, with a possible D match to TRBD1 (6 bases). Per germline, CDR1 LGHDT and CDR2 YNNKEL (reference sequence). Trimming took 3 bases from V and 7 from J, leaving 18 bases between them. The CDR3 sequence is 15 residues long. This CDR3 reads CASSHPQGRESGYTF. DNA for the CDR3: TGTGCCAGCAGCCACCCACAGGGAAGGGAGTCTGGCTACACCTTC.